This is a list of T cell receptor beta chains from one sample in a study of T-cell reconstitution after alpha-beta-depleted transplantation in children. Each CDR3 protein is one row after TCRdb ran MiXCR on the PCR reads. Here the sample spans more than 200,000 distinct CDR3 sequences, around 25% being singletons. Sequencing was performed on PBMCs, taken before TCRalphabeta/CD19-depleted stem cell transplant. All receptors come from a girl aged 2 to 9 with Fanconi anemia, due to receive a stem cell transplant. CDR3s include the opening cysteine and the closing phenylalanine or tryptophan. The D gene is left open where the match is weak. A row's size may be missing; if present it is once, few, many or a size class.

d_gene	j_gene	v_gene	abundance	CDR3nt	CDR3aa
NA	TRBJ1-4	TRBV2	NA	TGTGCCAGCAGCAGGACGGCAACTAATGAAAAACTGTTTTTT	CASSRTATNEKLFF
NA	TRBJ2-5	TRBV20-1	NA	TGCAGTGCCCTAGGCGAGGATGTTCCCCAAGAGACCCAGTACTTC	CSALGEDVPQETQYF
NA	TRBJ1-6	TRBV4-2	few	TGTGCCAGCAGCCCAGATCCCCTAAGCTCCTATAATTCACCCCTCCACTTT	CASSPDPLSSYNSPLHF
NA	TRBJ2-2	TRBV24-1	few	TGTGCCACCAGTGAATCAATCCGGGGCCAGGTCCTGTTTTTT	CATSESIRGQVLFF
NA	TRBJ2-7	TRBV20-1	many	TGCAGTGCTAGAACAGAGTACGAGCAGTACTTC	CSARTEYEQYF
NA	TRBJ2-1	TRBV7-3	few	TGTGCCAGCAGCCAAGAGGGCAGAGCCTACAATGAGCAGTTCTTC	CASSQEGRAYNEQFF
TRBD2	TRBJ2-3	TRBV6-1	many	TGTGCCAGCAGTGAAAAGGGTGGGGGGGCAGATACGCAGTATTTT	CASSEKGGGADTQYF
TRBD2	TRBJ2-7	TRBV20-1	NA	TGCAGTGCTATCCTGGGACTAGCTGGCGAGCAGTACTTC	CSAILGLAGEQYF
NA	TRBJ2-3	TRBV12-3/TRBV12-4	NA	TGTGCCAGCACGTGGAAGGCCCCCACAGATACGCAGTATTTT	CASTWKAPTDTQYF
NA	TRBJ2-7	TRBV29-1	NA	TGCAGCGTCTCCAACAGGGTTGAAGAGCAGTACTTC	CSVSNRVEEQYF
NA	TRBJ2-2	TRBV27	many	TGTGCCAGCAGTTTTCGACCGAGCACCGGGGAGCTGTTTTTT	CASSFRPSTGELFF
NA	TRBJ2-4	TRBV20-1	NA	TGCAGTGTCGAGGTTAAAAACATTCAGTACTTC	CSVEVKNIQYF
TRBD2	TRBJ2-7	TRBV27	once	TGTGCCAGCAGTCTCGGACTAGTTTTTGGTGGTCCCTACGAGCAGTACTTC	CASSLGLVFGGPYEQYF
NA	TRBJ1-5	TRBV10-2	few	TGCGCCAGCAGTGAAAGGGGAGGGGGTTATAGCAATCAGCCCCAGCATTTT	CASSERGGGYSNQPQHF
TRBD1	TRBJ2-7	TRBV7-2	NA	TGTGCCAGCAGCCTATCGGACAGGAGCTCCTACGAGCAGTACTTC	CASSLSDRSSYEQYF
TRBD1	TRBJ1-1	TRBV10-3	many	TGTGCCGCATCAGGGGGAGAGGACACTGAAGCTTTCTTT	CAASGGEDTEAFF
NA	TRBJ1-1	TRBV29-1	NA	TGCAGCGTTGAAGATTCTTTGGCACAGGTGGGCACTGAAGCTTTCTTT	CSVEDSLAQVGTEAFF
NA	TRBJ2-5	TRBV29-1	NA	TGCAGCGTTGCCCCCCCGCAAGAGACCCAGTACTTC	CSVAPPQETQYF
NA	TRBJ2-7	TRBV28	NA	TGTGCCAGCAGTTTAGCTCTCCAAGTCGCCGAGCAGTACTTC	CASSLALQVAEQYF
NA	TRBJ1-2	TRBV20-1	many	TGCAGTGCTAGAGATCGTGAAAAGGGAAATGGCTACACCTTC	CSARDREKGNGYTF